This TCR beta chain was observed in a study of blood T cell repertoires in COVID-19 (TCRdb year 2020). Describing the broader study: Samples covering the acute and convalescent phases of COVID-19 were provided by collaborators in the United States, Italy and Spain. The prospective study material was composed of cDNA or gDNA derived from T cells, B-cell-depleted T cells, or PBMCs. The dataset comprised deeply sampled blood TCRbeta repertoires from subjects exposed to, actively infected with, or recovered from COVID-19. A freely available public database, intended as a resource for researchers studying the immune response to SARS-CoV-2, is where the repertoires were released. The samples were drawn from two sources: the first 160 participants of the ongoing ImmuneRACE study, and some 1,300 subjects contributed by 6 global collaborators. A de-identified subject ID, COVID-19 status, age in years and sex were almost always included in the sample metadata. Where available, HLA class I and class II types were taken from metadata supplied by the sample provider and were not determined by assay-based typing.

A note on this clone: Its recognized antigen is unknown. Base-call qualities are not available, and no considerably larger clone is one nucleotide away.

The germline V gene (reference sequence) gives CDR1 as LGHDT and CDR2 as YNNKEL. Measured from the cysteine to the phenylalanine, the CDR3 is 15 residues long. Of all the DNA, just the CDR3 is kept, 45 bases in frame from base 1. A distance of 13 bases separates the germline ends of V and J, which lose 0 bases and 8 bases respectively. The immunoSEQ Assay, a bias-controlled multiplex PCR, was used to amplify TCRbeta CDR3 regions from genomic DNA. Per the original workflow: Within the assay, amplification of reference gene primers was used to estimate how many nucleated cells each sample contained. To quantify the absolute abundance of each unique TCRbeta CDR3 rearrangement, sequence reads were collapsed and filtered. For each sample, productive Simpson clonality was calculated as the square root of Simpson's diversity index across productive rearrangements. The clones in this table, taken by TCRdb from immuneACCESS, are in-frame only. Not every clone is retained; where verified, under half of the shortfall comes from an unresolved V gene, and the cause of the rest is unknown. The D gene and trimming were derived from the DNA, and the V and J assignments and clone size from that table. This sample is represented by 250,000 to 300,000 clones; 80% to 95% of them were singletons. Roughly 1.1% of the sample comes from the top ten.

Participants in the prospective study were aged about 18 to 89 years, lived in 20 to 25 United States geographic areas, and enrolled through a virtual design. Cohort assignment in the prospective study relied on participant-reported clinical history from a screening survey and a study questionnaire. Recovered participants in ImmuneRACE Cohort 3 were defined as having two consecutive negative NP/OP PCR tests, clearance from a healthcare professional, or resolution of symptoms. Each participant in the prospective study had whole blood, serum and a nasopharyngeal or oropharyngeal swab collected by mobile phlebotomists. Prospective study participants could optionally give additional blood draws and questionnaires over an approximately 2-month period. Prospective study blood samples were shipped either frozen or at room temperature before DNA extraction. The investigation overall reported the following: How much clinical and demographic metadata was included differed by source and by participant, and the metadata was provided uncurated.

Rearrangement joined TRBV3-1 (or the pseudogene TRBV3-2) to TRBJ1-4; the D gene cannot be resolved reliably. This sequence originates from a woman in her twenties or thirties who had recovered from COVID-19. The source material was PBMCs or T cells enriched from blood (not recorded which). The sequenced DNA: TGTGCCAGCAGCCAAGAAGAGACATTTCGGGAAAAACTGTTTTTT. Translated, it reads CASSQEETFREKLFF.